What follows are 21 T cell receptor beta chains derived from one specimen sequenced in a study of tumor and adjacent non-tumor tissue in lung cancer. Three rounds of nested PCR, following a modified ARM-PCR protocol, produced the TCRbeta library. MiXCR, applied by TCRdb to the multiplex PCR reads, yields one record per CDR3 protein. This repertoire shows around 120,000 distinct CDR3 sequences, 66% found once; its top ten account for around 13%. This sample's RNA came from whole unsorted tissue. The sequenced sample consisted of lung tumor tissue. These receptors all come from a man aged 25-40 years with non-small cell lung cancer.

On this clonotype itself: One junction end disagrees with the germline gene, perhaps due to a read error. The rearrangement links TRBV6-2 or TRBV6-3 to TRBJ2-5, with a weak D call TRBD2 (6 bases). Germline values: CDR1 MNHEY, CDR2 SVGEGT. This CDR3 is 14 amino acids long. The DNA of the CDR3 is TGTGCCAGCGGTTACGGGGGAAGCCAAGAGACCCAGTACTTC. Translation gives CASGYGGSQETQYF.

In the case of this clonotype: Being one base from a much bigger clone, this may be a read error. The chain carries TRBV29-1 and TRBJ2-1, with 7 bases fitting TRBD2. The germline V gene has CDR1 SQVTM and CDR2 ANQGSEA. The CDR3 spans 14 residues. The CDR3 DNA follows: TGCAGCGCTGAAGCGGGAAGACAATACAATGAGCAGTTCTTC. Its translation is CSAEAGRQYNEQFF.

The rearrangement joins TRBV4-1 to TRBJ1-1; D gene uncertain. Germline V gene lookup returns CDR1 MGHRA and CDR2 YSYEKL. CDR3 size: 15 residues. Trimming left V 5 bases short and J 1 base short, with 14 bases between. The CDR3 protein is CASSKPGSGNTEAFF. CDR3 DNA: TGCGCCAGCAGCAAGCCTGGCTCTGGGAACACTGAAGCTTTCTTT.

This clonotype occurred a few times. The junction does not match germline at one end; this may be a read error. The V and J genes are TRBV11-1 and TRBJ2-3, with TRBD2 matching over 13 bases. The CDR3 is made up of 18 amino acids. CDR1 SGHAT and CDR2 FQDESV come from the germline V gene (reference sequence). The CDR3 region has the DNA TGTGCCAACAGCGATCCCGGGACTAGCGGGGATTACACAGGTACGCAGTATTTT. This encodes CANSDPGTSGDYTGTQYF.

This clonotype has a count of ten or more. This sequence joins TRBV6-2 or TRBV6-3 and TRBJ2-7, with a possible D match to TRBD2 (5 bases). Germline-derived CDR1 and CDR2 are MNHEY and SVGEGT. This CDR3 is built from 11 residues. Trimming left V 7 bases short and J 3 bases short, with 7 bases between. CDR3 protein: CASTGIYEQYF. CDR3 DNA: TGTGCCAGCACGGGAATCTACGAGCAGTACTTC.

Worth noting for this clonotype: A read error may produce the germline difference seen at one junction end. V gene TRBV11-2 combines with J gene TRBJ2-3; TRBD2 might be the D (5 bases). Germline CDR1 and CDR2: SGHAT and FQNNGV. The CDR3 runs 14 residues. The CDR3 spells CASSFHPSTDTQYF. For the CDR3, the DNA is TGTGCCAGCAGCTTTCACCCTAGCACAGATACCCAGTATTTT.

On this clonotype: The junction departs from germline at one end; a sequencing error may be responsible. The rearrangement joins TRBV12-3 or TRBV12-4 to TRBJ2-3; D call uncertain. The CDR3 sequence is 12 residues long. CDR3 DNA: TGTGCTAGCAGTTCTTCCAGAGATACGCAGTATTTT. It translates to CASSSSRDTQYF.

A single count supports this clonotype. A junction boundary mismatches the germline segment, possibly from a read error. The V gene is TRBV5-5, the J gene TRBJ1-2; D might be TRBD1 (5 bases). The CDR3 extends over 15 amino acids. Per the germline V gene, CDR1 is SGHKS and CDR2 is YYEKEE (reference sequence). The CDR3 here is CANSLDAGSNYGNTF. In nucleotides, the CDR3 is TGTGCCAACAGCTTGGATGCAGGGTCTAACTATGGCAACACCTTC.

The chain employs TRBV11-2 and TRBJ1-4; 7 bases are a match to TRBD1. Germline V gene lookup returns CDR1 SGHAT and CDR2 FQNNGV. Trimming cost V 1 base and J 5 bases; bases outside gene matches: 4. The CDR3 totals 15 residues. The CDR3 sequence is CASSLVVTGNEKLFF. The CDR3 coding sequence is TGTGCCAGCAGCTTAGTTGTGACAGGGAATGAAAAACTGTTTTTT.

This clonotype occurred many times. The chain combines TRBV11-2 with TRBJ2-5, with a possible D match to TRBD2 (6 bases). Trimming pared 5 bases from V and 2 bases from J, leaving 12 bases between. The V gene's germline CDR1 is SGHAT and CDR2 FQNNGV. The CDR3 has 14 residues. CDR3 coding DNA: TGTGCCAGCAGCCCGGGGGTCCATCAAGAGACCCAGTACTTC. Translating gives CASSPGVHQETQYF.

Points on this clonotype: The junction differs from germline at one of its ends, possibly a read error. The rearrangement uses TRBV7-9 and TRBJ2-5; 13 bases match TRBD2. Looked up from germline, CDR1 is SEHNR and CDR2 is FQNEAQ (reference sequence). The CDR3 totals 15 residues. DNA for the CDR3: TGTGCCAGCAGCTCACTAGCGGGGGGGCAAGAGACCCATTACTTC. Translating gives CASSSLAGGQETHYF.

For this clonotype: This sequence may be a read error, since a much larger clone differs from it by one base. This CDR3 is CSPRDREYEQYF. Here the CDR3 DNA reads TGCAGTCCTAGAGATCGGGAGTACGAGCAGTACTTC. This sequence joins TRBV20-1 and TRBJ2-7; maybe TRBD2 (6 bases). The CDR3 totals 12 residues. Germline loops: CDR1 DFQATT, CDR2 SNEGSKA (reference sequence).

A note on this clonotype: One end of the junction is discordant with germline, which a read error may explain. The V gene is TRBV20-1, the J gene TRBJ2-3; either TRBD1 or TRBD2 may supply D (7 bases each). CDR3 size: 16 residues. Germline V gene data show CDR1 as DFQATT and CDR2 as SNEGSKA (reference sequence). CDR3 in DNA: TGCAGTGCTAGAGATCTTGGAGTGGGGGGGACAGATACGCACTATTTT. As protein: CSARDLGVGGTDTHYF.

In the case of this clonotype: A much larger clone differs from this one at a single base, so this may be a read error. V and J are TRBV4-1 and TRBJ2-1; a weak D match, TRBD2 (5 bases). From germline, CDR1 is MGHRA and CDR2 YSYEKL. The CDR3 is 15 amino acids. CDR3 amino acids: CASSQDSGDGNVQFF. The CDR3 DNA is TGCGCCAGCAGCCAAGACAGCGGAGACGGTAATGTGCAGTTCTTC.

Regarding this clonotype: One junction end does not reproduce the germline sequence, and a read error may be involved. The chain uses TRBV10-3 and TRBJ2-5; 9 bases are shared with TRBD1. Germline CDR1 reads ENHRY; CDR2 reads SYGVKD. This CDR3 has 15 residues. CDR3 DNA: TGTGCCATCAATGGAAGGGACAGGGAAGGAGAGACCCAATACTTC. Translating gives CAINGRDREGETQYF.

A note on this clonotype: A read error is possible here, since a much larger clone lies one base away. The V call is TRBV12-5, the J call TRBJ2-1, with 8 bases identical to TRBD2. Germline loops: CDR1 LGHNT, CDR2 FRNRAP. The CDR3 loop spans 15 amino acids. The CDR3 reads CASGSGLGEYNEHFF. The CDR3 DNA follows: TGTGCTAGTGGTTCGGGACTAGGGGAGTACAATGAGCACTTCTTC.

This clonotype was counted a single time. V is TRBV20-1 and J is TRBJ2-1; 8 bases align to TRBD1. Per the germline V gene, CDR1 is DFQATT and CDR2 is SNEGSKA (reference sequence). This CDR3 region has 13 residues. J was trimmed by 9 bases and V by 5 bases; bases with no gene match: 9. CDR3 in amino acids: CSADPWTGFEQFF. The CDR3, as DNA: TGCAGTGCTGATCCCTGGACAGGGTTTGAGCAGTTCTTC.

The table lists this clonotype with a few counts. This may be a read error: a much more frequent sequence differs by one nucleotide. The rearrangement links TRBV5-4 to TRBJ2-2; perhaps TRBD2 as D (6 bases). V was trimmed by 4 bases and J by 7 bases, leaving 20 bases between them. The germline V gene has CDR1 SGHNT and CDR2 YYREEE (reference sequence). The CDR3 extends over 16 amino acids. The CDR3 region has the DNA TGTGCCAGCAGCAGGAGGGCAGGGATCTTTGTCGGGGAGCTGTTTTTT. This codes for CASSRRAGIFVGELFF. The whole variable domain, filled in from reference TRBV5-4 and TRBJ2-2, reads ETGVTQSPTHLIKTRGQQVTLRCSSQSGHNTVSWYQQALGQGPQFIFQYYREEENGRGNFPPRFSGLQFPNYSSELNVNALELDDSALYLCASSRRAGIFVGELFFGEGSRLTVL.

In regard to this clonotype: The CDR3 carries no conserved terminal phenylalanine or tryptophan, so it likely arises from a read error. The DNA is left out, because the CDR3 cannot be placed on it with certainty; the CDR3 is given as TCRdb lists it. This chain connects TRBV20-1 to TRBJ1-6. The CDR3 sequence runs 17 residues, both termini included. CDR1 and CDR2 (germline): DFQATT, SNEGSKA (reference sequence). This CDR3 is CSARASDRSSYNSPPHS.

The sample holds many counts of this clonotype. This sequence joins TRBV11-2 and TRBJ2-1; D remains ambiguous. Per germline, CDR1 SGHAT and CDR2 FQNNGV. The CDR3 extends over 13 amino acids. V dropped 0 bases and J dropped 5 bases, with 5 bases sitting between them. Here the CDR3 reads CASSLDGDNEQFF. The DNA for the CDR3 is TGTGCCAGCAGCTTAGATGGGGACAATGAGCAGTTCTTC.

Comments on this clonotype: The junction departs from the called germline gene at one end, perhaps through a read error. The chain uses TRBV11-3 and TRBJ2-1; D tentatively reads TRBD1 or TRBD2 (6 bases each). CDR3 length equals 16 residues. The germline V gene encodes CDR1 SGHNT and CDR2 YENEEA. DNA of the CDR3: TGTGTCAGCAGTTCCTGGGGGGCCCCTCCCCTCAGTGAGCAGTTCTTC. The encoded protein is CVSSSWGAPPLSEQFF.